The 2 T cell receptor beta chains reported below all come from one sample, sequenced in a study of blood T cell repertoires in COVID-19. Profiled with immunoSEQ multiplex PCR; TCRdb holds only in-frame clones, not every one. Among approximately 250,000 clones listed, roughly 91% were seen once. Sequences were obtained from PBMCs or T cells enriched from blood (not recorded which). All receptors derive from a woman aged 30 to 39 who had recovered from COVID-19.

J is TRBJ1-1 and V is TRBV18, with D possibly being TRBD1 (5 bases). Per germline, CDR1 KGHSH and CDR2 LQKENI. V lost 5 bases and J lost 6, with 16 bases in between. The CDR3 totals 14 residues. The CDR3 DNA reads as TGTGCCAGCTCATTCCGGGACGGGGGACCTGAAGCTTTCTTT. Protein: CASSFRDGGPEAFF.

This rearrangement joins TRBV11-2 to TRBJ1-6; D not certain. Germline V lookup: CDR1 SGHAT, CDR2 FQNNGV. The V and J ends lost 5 bases and 7 bases respectively, with 6 bases between them. The CDR3 totals 12 residues. This chain's CDR3 is CASSRENSPLHF. The CDR3 DNA reads as TGTGCCAGCAGCCGGGAAAATTCACCCCTCCACTTT.